Listed below are T cell receptor beta chains from one sample, sequenced in a study. MiXCR, run by TCRdb on the RT-PCR reads, gives a single entry per CDR3 protein. Among fewer than 800,000 distinct CDR3 sequences, approximately 15% were seen once, and the ten largest hold about 3.9%. Material for sequencing was memory CD4+ T cells from blood. Every receptor here comes from a female donor in good health, serving as a healthy control. CDR3s include the opening cysteine and the closing phenylalanine or tryptophan. D genes are given only for firm matches. Clone size, where shown, is once, few, many, or a class for clones that have expanded.

length: 14; D: TRBD1; V: TRBV18; size: .; J: TRBJ2-7; CDR3: CASSPSDRRYEQYF; DNA: TGTGCCAGCTCACCTTCGGACAGGAGATACGAGCAGTACTTC
length: 17; D: TRBD1; V: TRBV7-2; size: .; J: TRBJ1-2; CDR3: CASSYRNPGQGLHGYTF; DNA: TGTGCCAGCAGTTATAGGAATCCGGGACAGGGCCTACATGGCTACACCTTC
length: 14; D: .; V: TRBV9; size: many; J: TRBJ1-2; CDR3: CASSTPVGVGGYTF; DNA: TGTGCCAGCAGCACCCCGGTGGGGGTCGGTGGCTACACCTTC
length: 16; D: TRBD1; V: TRBV10-2; size: few; J: TRBJ2-7; CDR3: CASSIQRDSISYEQYF; DNA: TGCGCCAGCAGCATACAGAGGGACAGCATTTCCTACGAGCAGTACTTC
length: 14; D: TRBD2; V: TRBV20-1; size: .; J: TRBJ2-4; CDR3: CSAREGGTTTIQYF; DNA: TGCAGTGCTAGAGAGGGCGGGACTACGACCATTCAGTACTTC
length: 12; D: .; V: TRBV6-2/TRBV6-3; size: few; J: TRBJ1-2; CDR3: CASSLPNYGYTF; DNA: TGTGCCAGCAGTTTACCCAACTATGGCTACACCTTC
length: 14; D: .; V: TRBV11-2; size: .; J: TRBJ1-1; CDR3: CASSSGTPNTEAFF; DNA: TGTGCCAGCAGCTCCGGGACGCCGAACACTGAAGCTTTCTTT
length: 16; D: .; V: TRBV24-1; size: .; J: TRBJ2-1; CDR3: CATSDSWISAHNEQFF; DNA: TGTGCCACCAGTGATTCGTGGATTAGCGCCCACAATGAGCAGTTCTTC
length: 11; D: .; V: TRBV6-5; size: many; J: TRBJ1-2; CDR3: CASSYGNGYTF; DNA: TGTGCCAGCAGTTACGGGAATGGCTACACCTTC
length: 16; D: .; V: TRBV5-6; size: few; J: TRBJ2-3; CDR3: CASSALRSASTDTQYF; DNA: TGTGCCAGCAGCGCTCTCCGTAGCGCCAGCACAGATACGCAGTATTTT
length: 13; D: .; V: TRBV5-1; size: many; J: TRBJ2-2; CDR3: CASSLVPDGELFF; DNA: TGCGCCAGCAGCTTGGTTCCAGACGGGGAGCTGTTTTTT
length: 17; D: .; V: TRBV20-1; size: .; J: TRBJ1-6; CDR3: CSARELGRDSYNSPLHF; DNA: TGCAGTGCTAGAGAACTGGGACGGGACTCCTATAATTCACCCCTCCACTTT
length: 15; D: .; V: TRBV4-3; size: many; J: TRBJ2-1; CDR3: CASSQERGDYNEQFF; DNA: TGCGCCAGCAGCCAAGAGCGAGGGGATTACAATGAGCAGTTCTTC
length: 15; D: .; V: TRBV12-3/TRBV12-4; size: many; J: TRBJ2-5; CDR3: CASSPTGTDQETQYF; DNA: TGTGCCAGCAGTCCTACCGGGACTGATCAAGAGACCCAGTACTTC
length: 14; D: TRBD2; V: TRBV5-1; size: .; J: TRBJ2-7; CDR3: CASSRGSAAYEQYF; DNA: TGCGCCAGCAGCCGCGGGAGTGCGGCCTACGAGCAGTACTTC
length: 13; D: .; V: TRBV12-3/TRBV12-4; size: few; J: TRBJ2-3; CDR3: CASSRFSRDTQYF; DNA: TGTGCCAGCAGCCGATTTAGCCGCGATACGCAGTATTTT